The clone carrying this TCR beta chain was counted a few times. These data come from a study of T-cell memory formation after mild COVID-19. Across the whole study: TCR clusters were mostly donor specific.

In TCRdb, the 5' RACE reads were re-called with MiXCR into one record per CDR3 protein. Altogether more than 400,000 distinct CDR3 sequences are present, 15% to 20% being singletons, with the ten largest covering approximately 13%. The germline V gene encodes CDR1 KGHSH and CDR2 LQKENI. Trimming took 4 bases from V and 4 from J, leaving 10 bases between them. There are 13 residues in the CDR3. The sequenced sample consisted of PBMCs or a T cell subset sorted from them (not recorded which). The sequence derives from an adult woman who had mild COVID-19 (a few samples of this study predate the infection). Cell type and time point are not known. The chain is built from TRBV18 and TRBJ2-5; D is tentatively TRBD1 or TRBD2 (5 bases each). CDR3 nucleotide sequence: TGTGCCAGCTCACGATGGGACGGAGAGACCCAGTACTTC. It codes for CASSRWDGETQYF.